The next 9 T cell receptor beta chains were all read from a single sample in a study of T cell changes during pregnancy in multiple sclerosis. Profiled with immunoSEQ multiplex PCR; TCRdb holds only in-frame clones, not every one. The table includes 30,000 to 45,000 clones, over 75% detected once. The sequences come from CD4+ T cells from peripheral blood mononuclear cells, collected before pregnancy. Receptors were obtained from a female donor with multiple sclerosis, enrolled in a pregnancy study.

This clone was recorded a few times. The rearrangement uses TRBV28 and TRBJ2-7; TRBD1 is a possible D gene (7 bases). Trimming took off 6 bases at V and 2 bases at J, with 14 bases between the two ends. The CDR3 totals 14 residues. The germline V gene has CDR1 MDHEN and CDR2 SYDVKM. CDR3 in amino acids: CASREGTATYEQYF. The DNA for the CDR3 is TGTGCCAGCAGGGAGGGGACAGCAACCTACGAGCAGTACTTC. The full variable domain, in which reference TRBV28 and TRBJ2-7 provide the parts outside the CDR3, is DVKVTQSSRYLVKRTGEKVFLECVQDMDHENMFWYRQDPGLGLRLIYFSYDVKMKEKGDIPEGYSVSREKKERFSLILESASTNQTSMYLCASREGTATYEQYFGPGTRLTVT.

The chain employs TRBV29-1 and TRBJ2-1; no clear D. Germline-derived CDR1 and CDR2 are SQVTM and ANQGSEA. The CDR3 has 16 residues. V was pared by 5 bases and J by 3 bases, with 20 bases between. The CDR3 here is CSVTQGDGSLYNEQFF. In DNA, the CDR3 is TGCAGCGTTACTCAAGGAGACGGATCCCTCTACAATGAGCAGTTCTTC.

The DNA for the CDR3 is TGTGCCAGCAGTGGCCGACAGGGAGGTGGCTATGGCTACACCTTC. The encoded protein is CASSGRQGGGYGYTF. V usage is TRBV6-1 and J usage is TRBJ1-2; 7 bases align to TRBD1. The germline gives CDR1 MNHNS, CDR2 SASEGT. This CDR3 spans 15 amino acids. V lost 4 bases to trimming and J lost 4 bases; unmatched junction nucleotides: 9.

The genes are TRBV30 and TRBJ2-5; 12 bases fit TRBD2. This CDR3 is 16 amino acids long. V dropped 4 bases and J dropped 0; count of bases not matched to a gene: 6. The V gene's germline CDR1 is GTSNPN and CDR2 SVGIG (reference sequence). CDR3 protein: CAWIPLAGGYQETQYF. The CDR3 DNA reads as TGTGCCTGGATCCCTCTAGCGGGAGGGTACCAAGAGACCCAGTACTTC. Looking up the rest from reference TRBV30 and TRBJ2-5 gives the full variable domain: SQTIHQWPATLVQPVGSPLSLECTVEGTSNPNLYWYRQAAGRGLQLLFYSVGIGQISSEVPQNLSASRPQDRQFILSSKKLLLSDSGFYLCAWIPLAGGYQETQYFGPGTRLLVL.

The rearrangement joins TRBV19 to TRBJ2-3; D perhaps matches TRBD2 (5 bases). Germline V lookup: CDR1 LNHDA, CDR2 SQIVND (reference sequence). The CDR3 runs to 14 residues. With 3 bases removed from V and 6 bases from J, the gap between germline ends came to 13 bases. CDR3 nucleotides: TGTGCCAGTAGTATCTCGGCTAGCATCGATACGCAGTATTTT. This gives the protein CASSISASIDTQYF. The full variable domain, rest sourced from reference TRBV19 and TRBJ2-3, is DGGITQSPKYLFRKEGQNVTLSCEQNLNHDAMYWYRQDPGQGLRLIYYSQIVNDFQKGDIAEGYSVSREKKESFPLTVTSAQKNPTAFYLCASSISASIDTQYFGPGTRLTVL.

The chain couples TRBV18 to TRBJ1-1; maybe TRBD1 (5 bases). The CDR3 has 17 amino acids. V lost 6 bases, J lost 1 base, and 21 bases lay in between. Germline V CDR1 and CDR2: KGHSH, LQKENI. The CDR3 loop is CASSLTGGGYTNTEAFF. CDR3 nucleotides: TGTGCCAGCTCTTTGACGGGGGGAGGTTATACGAACACTGAAGCTTTCTTT.

V gene TRBV14 combines with J gene TRBJ2-1; TRBD1 is a possible D gene (6 bases). Trimming took off 4 bases at V and 6 bases at J, with 19 bases between the two ends. The V gene's germline CDR1 is SGHDN and CDR2 FVKESK. CDR3 length: 16 residues. CDR3 nucleotide sequence: TGTGCCAGCAGCCTCCCAGGGACATCTGGGGCCAATGAGCAGTTCTTC. Translating gives CASSLPGTSGANEQFF.

Only one count was recorded for this clone. CDR3 sequence (DNA): TGCGCCAGCAGCTTCGACAGGGTGGAGGAAAAACTGTTTTTT. It translates to CASSFDRVEEKLFF. V usage is TRBV5-1 and J usage is TRBJ1-4; 7 nucleotides align to TRBD1. The germline V gene encodes CDR1 SGHRS and CDR2 YFSETQ. Unmatched junction bases numbered 6, after V lost 2 bases and J lost 8 bases. The CDR3 runs 14 residues.

This clone was picked up a small number of times. The rearrangement links TRBV6-5 to TRBJ2-7; 9 positions agree with TRBD2. V was clipped by 1 base and J by 4 bases; unmatched bases: 5. Germline lookup yields CDR1 MNHEY and CDR2 SVGAGI. CDR3 length equals 15 residues. CDR3: CASSYLPSGTYEQYF. DNA of the CDR3: TGTGCCAGCAGTTACTTGCCTAGCGGGACTTACGAGCAGTACTTC.